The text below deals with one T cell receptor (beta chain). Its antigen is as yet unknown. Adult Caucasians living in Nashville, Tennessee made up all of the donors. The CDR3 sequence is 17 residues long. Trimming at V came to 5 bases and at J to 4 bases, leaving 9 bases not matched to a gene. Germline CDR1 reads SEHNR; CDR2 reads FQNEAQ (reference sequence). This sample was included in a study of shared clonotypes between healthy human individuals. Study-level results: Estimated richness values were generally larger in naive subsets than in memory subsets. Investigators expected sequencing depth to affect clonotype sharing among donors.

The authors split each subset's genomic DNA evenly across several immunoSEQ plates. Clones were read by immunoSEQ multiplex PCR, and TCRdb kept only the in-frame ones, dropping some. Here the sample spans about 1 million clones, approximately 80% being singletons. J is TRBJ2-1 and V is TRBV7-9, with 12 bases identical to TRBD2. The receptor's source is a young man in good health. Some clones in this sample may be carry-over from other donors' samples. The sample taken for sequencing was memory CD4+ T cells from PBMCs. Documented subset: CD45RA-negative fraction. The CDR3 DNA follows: TGTGCCAGCAGCCCGCGACTAGCGGGAGTGCTATACAATGAGCAGTTCTTC. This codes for CASSPRLAGVLYNEQFF.